This T cell receptor (beta chain) was found in a study of identical twins. Germline CDR1 and CDR2: SQVTM and ANQGSEA. V was pared by 3 bases and J by 2 bases, with 8 bases of the junction left unmatched. The CDR3 totals 16 residues. This clonotype was seen repeatedly, ten times or more. Antigen unknown. Unique molecular identifiers were present on the cDNA, and a universal primer site came from template switching. In TCRdb, the 5' RACE reads were re-called with MiXCR into one record per CDR3 protein. The sample lists 700,000 or so distinct CDR3 sequences; 8.6% were seen once. The study's findings and limits: While abundant cord blood beta clonotypes carried fewer insertions, memory repertoires showed no such pattern.

This sample was also put to use in a study of yellow fever vaccine responses in identical twins.

V and J are TRBV29-1 and TRBJ2-5; 11 nucleotides line up with TRBD2. The sequenced sample was PBMCs. This TCR was sampled from a woman aged 18-29 years in good health. The CDR3 bases are TGCAGCGTTGAGTCGGGACTAGCGGTTGAACAAGAGACCCAGTACTTC. The encoded protein is CSVESGLAVEQETQYF.